Following are 22 T cell receptor beta chains from one sample sequenced in a study of blood T cell dynamics during melanoma immunotherapy. The time point here: pre-treatment baseline. The method was immunoSEQ multiplex PCR; TCRdb's version includes in-frame clones alone and lacks a portion of them. The repertoire holds more than 8,500 clones, with 80% to 90% as singletons. The specimen was blood, collected from a patient treated with checkpoint blockade. The receptors originated from a human donor with melanoma.

The rearrangement uses TRBV18 and TRBJ1-3, with D uncertain. CDR3 length: 18 amino acids. V lost 4 bases and J 0 bases, leaving 19 bases between the germline ends. Germline CDR1 is KGHSH and CDR2 is LQKENI. CDR3 sequence reads: CASSLELGSRNSGNTIYF. The CDR3 DNA reads TGTGCCAGCTCACTTGAGTTGGGGAGTCGGAACTCTGGAAACACCATATATTTT.

The chain uses TRBV6-5 and TRBJ2-7, with D maybe TRBD2 (5 bases). Trimming cost V 0 bases and J 7 bases, with 10 bases left between them. Looked up from germline, CDR1 is MNHEY and CDR2 is SVGAGI. CDR3 length: 13 amino acids. Written as DNA, the CDR3 is TGTGCCAGCAGTTACTCGACGTCGGGGGAGCAGTACTTC. It encodes CASSYSTSGEQYF.

CDR3 in DNA: TGTGCCAGCAGCTTAGCGAGCACAGATACGCAGTATTTT. This codes for CASSLASTDTQYF. The rearrangement joins TRBV7-2 to TRBJ2-3, with D uncertain. Germline V gene data show CDR1 as SGHTA and CDR2 as FQGNSA. This CDR3 comprises 13 residues. Trimming removed 0 bases from V and 0 bases from J, with 1 base in between.

The J gene is TRBJ2-2, the V gene TRBV11-3; 7 bases are shared with TRBD1. J lost 0 bases, V lost 5 bases, and 6 bases had no gene match. Germline values: CDR1 SGHNT, CDR2 YENEEA. The length of the CDR3 is 16 residues. Here the CDR3 reads CASSPTGQTNTGELFF. CDR3 in DNA: TGTGCCAGCAGCCCCACGGGACAGACGAACACCGGGGAGCTGTTTTTT.

There are a few counts of this clone. The CDR3 loop is CASSRRTVVNTEAFF. The CDR3 nucleotides are TGCGCCAGCAGCCGAAGGACTGTAGTGAACACTGAAGCTTTCTTT. The genes are TRBV5-1 and TRBJ1-1; D is unclear. The CDR3 sequence is 15 residues long. V dropped 4 bases and J dropped 0 bases, with 13 bases sitting between them. CDR1 is SGHRS, CDR2 YFSETQ, per germline.

This chain connects TRBV13 to TRBJ2-7; 7 bases agree with TRBD1. V lost 4 bases, J lost 2 bases, and 23 bases stayed unmatched. The CDR3 consists of 20 residues. Germline CDR1 is PRHDT and CDR2 is FYEKMQ (reference sequence). Here the CDR3 reads CASSSMLREQGTTKPYEQYF. The CDR3 DNA sequence: TGTGCCAGCAGCTCAATGCTCAGGGAACAGGGGACAACGAAACCCTACGAGCAGTACTTC.

This chain uses TRBV5-6 with TRBJ2-1; D is uncertain. The germline V gene has CDR1 SGHDT and CDR2 YYEEEE. V was clipped by 3 bases and J by 5 bases, with 6 bases between them. The CDR3 loop spans 12 amino acids. CDR3 sequence: CASSYQDNEQFF. The CDR3, as DNA: TGTGCCAGCAGCTACCAAGACAATGAGCAGTTCTTC.

The chain links TRBV2 to TRBJ2-3, with D possibly being TRBD1 or TRBD2 (5 bases each). From germline, CDR1 is SNHLY and CDR2 FYNNEI. Trimming removed 6 bases from V and 6 bases from J, with 19 bases in between. The CDR3 length is 15 residues. Here the CDR3 DNA reads TGTGCCAGCAGGGGTTCGGGACCCGAGTCGGATACGCAGTATTTT. It translates to CASRGSGPESDTQYF.

This sequence joins TRBV14 and TRBJ2-5; D unresolved. The J call may be faulty, since TRBJ2-7 better matches the DNA end. CDR3 length equals 19 residues. Germline values: CDR1 SGHDN, CDR2 FVKESK. The CDR3 DNA sequence: TGTGCCAGCAGCCAAGATCGATTGTCACCCCCGATGGGCTCCTACGAGCAGTACTTC. It is translated as CASSQDRLSPPMGSYEQYF.

The chain couples TRBV9 to TRBJ2-2; possibly TRBD1 for D (5 bases). The CDR3 covers 16 residues. CDR1 and CDR2 from the germline V gene are SGDLS and YYNGEE. Trimming took 0 bases from V and 4 from J, leaving 13 bases between them. CDR3 region: CASSVGGTGRTGELFF. In DNA form, the CDR3 reads TGTGCCAGCAGCGTAGGTGGAACAGGTCGCACCGGGGAGCTGTTTTTT.

The chain joins TRBV7-6 to TRBJ2-6; D is unclear. The germline gives CDR1 SGHVS, CDR2 FNYEAQ. The CDR3 is made up of 14 amino acids. V was cut by 3 bases and J by 4 bases, with 7 bases left in between. The DNA of the CDR3 is TGTGCCAGCAGCTTGGGTGGAGGGGCCAACGTCCTGACTTTC. It specifies CASSLGGGANVLTF.

The chain is built from TRBV7-7 and TRBJ1-2, with D perhaps matching TRBD1 (6 bases). Trimming took 3 bases from V and 6 from J, leaving 17 bases between them. This CDR3 has 15 residues. Germline V lookup: CDR1 SSHAT, CDR2 FNYEAQ (reference sequence). CDR3 coding DNA: TGTGCCAGCAGCTTTATACAGGGAGGAGACAATGGCTACACCTTC. Translated, it gives CASSFIQGGDNGYTF.

J is TRBJ2-3 and V is TRBV7-3; 11 positions agree with TRBD2. J gave up 0 bases and V 2 bases, and 13 bases lay outside the gene matches. The CDR3 runs to 20 residues. CDR1 is SGHTA and CDR2 is FQGTGA in the germline V gene. The CDR3 spells CASSLGLAGGGYPSTDTQYF. As DNA, the CDR3 is TGTGCCAGCAGCTTAGGGCTAGCGGGGGGCGGATACCCTAGCACAGATACGCAGTATTTT.

The chain uses TRBV10-3 and TRBJ2-7, with D unresolved. Germline loops: CDR1 ENHRY, CDR2 SYGVKD. The length of the CDR3 is 14 residues. V lost 6 bases and J lost 0, with 12 bases in between. Here the CDR3 DNA reads TGTGCCATCAGAGATCAACCAAGCTCCTACGAGCAGTACTTC. This encodes CAIRDQPSSYEQYF.

CDR3 protein: CSVHSGGGFGEQFF. The CDR3 DNA reads as TGCAGCGTCCACTCGGGGGGCGGGTTCGGTGAGCAGTTCTTC. The chain employs TRBV29-1 and TRBJ2-1; tentatively, D is TRBD2 (7 bases). The CDR3 loop spans 14 amino acids. Per germline, CDR1 SQVTM and CDR2 ANQGSEA. Trimming pared 6 bases from V and 9 bases from J, leaving 21 bases between.

The chain recombines TRBV6-1 with TRBJ2-1, with D perhaps matching TRBD2 (5 bases). Germline V CDR1 and CDR2: MNHNS, SASEGT. V shed 2 bases and J shed 9 bases, with 11 bases lying between them. The CDR3 is 13 amino acids. The CDR3 region has the DNA TGTGCCAGCAGTGAAAGCGCTGGAGGTGAGCAGTTCTTC. Its translation is CASSESAGGEQFF.

The chain combines TRBV27 with TRBJ1-2; no clear D gene. This CDR3 comprises 12 residues. The germline gives CDR1 MNHEY, CDR2 SMNVEV (reference sequence). V was pared by 5 bases and J by 5 bases, with 9 bases between. The CDR3 sequence: CASSPNPYGYTF. The DNA for the CDR3 is TGTGCCAGCAGTCCCAACCCTTATGGCTACACCTTC.

CDR3 DNA: TGTGCCTGGAGTGTACAGGGCTTGCAGTACTTC. It is translated as CAWSVQGLQYF. The rearrangement uses TRBV30 and TRBJ2-7; tentative D call: TRBD1 (6 bases). CDR1 is GTSNPN, CDR2 SVGIG, per germline (reference sequence). With 0 bases removed from V and 9 bases from J, the gap between germline ends came to 9 bases. The CDR3 contains 11 residues.

This clone was detected only once. The chain is built from TRBV9 and TRBJ2-3; possibly TRBD2 for D (5 bases). Trimming pared 0 bases from V and 3 bases from J, leaving 11 bases between. Looked up from germline, CDR1 is SGDLS and CDR2 is YYNGEE. The CDR3 is made up of 15 amino acids. Here the CDR3 reads CASSVESGKTDTQYF. CDR3 coding DNA: TGTGCCAGCAGCGTAGAGAGCGGTAAGACAGATACGCAGTATTTT.

The rearrangement uses TRBV7-9 and TRBJ1-1; TRBD1 matches at 9 bases. The CDR3 extends over 14 amino acids. The V gene's germline CDR1 is SEHNR and CDR2 FQNEAQ (reference sequence). Losses at the gene ends were 5 bases for V and 4 bases for J; bases not matched to a gene: 5. The CDR3: CASSIRQGGTEAFF. The CDR3 region has the DNA TGTGCCAGCAGCATAAGACAGGGGGGCACTGAAGCTTTCTTT.

The V call is TRBV2, the J call TRBJ1-5, with 7 bases lining up with TRBD1. J gave up 9 bases and V 6 bases, and 8 bases lay outside the gene matches. The germline gives CDR1 SNHLY, CDR2 FYNNEI. This CDR3 spans 13 amino acids. This chain's CDR3 is CASREDRPGPQHF. The CDR3 nucleotides are TGTGCCAGCAGGGAGGACAGGCCGGGGCCCCAGCATTTT.

CDR3 in DNA: TGCGCCAGCAGTGAGTCGGACAGGGAGTACACCGGGGAGCTGTTTTTT. It yields the protein CASSESDREYTGELFF. The V call is TRBV10-1, the J call TRBJ2-2, with TRBD1 matching over 8 bases. The CDR3 is made up of 16 amino acids. CDR1 is WNHNN and CDR2 is SYGVQD in the germline V gene (reference sequence). The J segment lost 3 bases and the V segment lost 0 bases, leaving 3 bases of the junction unmatched.